The entry below describes one T cell receptor beta chain. Trimming took off 4 bases at V and 1 base at J, with 12 bases between the two ends. This CDR3 contains 15 residues. The germline gives CDR1 SGHRS, CDR2 YFSETQ. The record originates from a study of T cell responses to AZD1222 COVID-19 vaccine. The assay was immunoSEQ multiplex PCR, and TCRdb's table has in-frame clones only and misses some. The table records some 130,000 clones, roughly 90% of them present only once. The rearrangement uses TRBV5-1 and TRBJ1-5; no clear D gene. The sample in question was peripheral blood, obtained on day 0 of AZD1222 vaccination. This clonotype was obtained from an adult in good health. The CDR3 nucleotides read TGCGCCAGCAGCCCGGATGGAGGAAGCAATCAGCCCCAGCATTTT. This sequence encodes CASSPDGGSNQPQHF.